Below, 28 T cell receptor beta chains from the same sample are listed, as sequenced in a study of T-cell memory formation after mild COVID-19. Each CDR3 protein gets one entry after TCRdb re-called the 5' RACE reads with MiXCR. The table records roughly 190,000 distinct CDR3 sequences, approximately 10% of them present only once. Sequencing input: PBMCs or a T cell subset sorted from them (not recorded which). The receptors stem from a man in his late teens or twenties who had mild COVID-19 (a few samples of this study predate the infection). Cell type and time point are not known.

There are a few counts of this clonotype. This chain links TRBV28 with TRBJ1-2; tentatively, D is TRBD1 (6 bases). The CDR3 runs to 14 residues. The germline V and J ends were trimmed by 1 base and 8 bases, with 14 bases remaining between them. The V gene's germline CDR1 is MDHEN and CDR2 SYDVKM. Here the CDR3 DNA reads TGTGCCAGCAGTTTATACAGGGATGCCAGAGGCTACACCTTC. It encodes CASSLYRDARGYTF.

The chain links TRBV24-1 to TRBJ2-5; D ambiguous. The CDR3 is 13 amino acids. Between the trimmed V and J ends, which lost 7 bases and 0 bases, there was a span of 8 bases. The germline V gene encodes CDR1 KGHDR and CDR2 SFDVKD. The CDR3 DNA reads as TGTGCCACCAGCGTCGGACACCAAGAGACCCAGTACTTC. Translating it yields CATSVGHQETQYF.

This clonotype was counted only a few times. The chain joins TRBV21-1 to TRBJ1-1; TRBD1, the table's D call, was not compared with the DNA. TRBV21-1 is shown as a pseudogene. There are 15 residues in the CDR3. The CDR3 region has the DNA TGTGCCAGCAGCAATGAACAGGGGTTTGGCACTGAAGCTTTCTTT. Amino acids: CASSNEQGFGTEAFF.

This clonotype was counted a few times. This chain links TRBV7-2 with TRBJ2-5; TRBD1 matches at 7 bases. Germline V lookup: CDR1 SGHTA, CDR2 FQGNSA. The V gene end was trimmed by 3 bases and the J gene end by 2 bases; junction bases not matched to a gene: 9. The CDR3 contains 16 residues. For the CDR3, the DNA is TGTGCCAGCAGCTTCCCCCCGGGACAGAGACAAGAGACCCAGTACTTC. Amino acid sequence: CASSFPPGQRQETQYF.

The chain carries TRBV6-6 and TRBJ1-6; D is possibly TRBD1 (5 bases). The CDR3 has 13 residues. V dropped 7 bases and J dropped 8 bases, with 12 bases sitting between them. Germline V gives CDR1 MNHNY, CDR2 SVGAGI (reference sequence). This CDR3 is CASIPTRDSPLHF. CDR3 DNA sequence: TGTGCCAGCATTCCTACCAGGGATTCACCCCTCCACTTT.

This clonotype was counted only a few times. The gene calls are TRBV7-9 and TRBJ1-1, with D hard to call. Trimming cost V 8 bases and J 1 base, with 8 bases left between them. This CDR3 region has 12 residues. In germline, CDR1 is SEHNR, CDR2 FQNEAQ (reference sequence). The CDR3 spells CASGRRNTEAFF. CDR3 sequence (DNA): TGTGCCAGCGGTCGTAGGAACACTGAAGCTTTCTTT.

The J gene is TRBJ2-2, the V gene TRBV6-1; D not resolved. V lost 0 bases and J lost 7, with 6 bases in between. The germline V gene has CDR1 MNHNS and CDR2 SASEGT. This CDR3 contains 13 residues. CDR3 DNA sequence: TGTGCCAGCAGTGAAGCAAGGGTCGGGGAGCTGTTTTTT. Encoded protein: CASSEARVGELFF.

In DNA, the CDR3 is TGTGCCATCAGTGAGCCGGGGGGGCGCGGCACAGATACGCAGTATTTT. This translates into CAISEPGGRGTDTQYF. This chain connects TRBV10-3 to TRBJ2-3; TRBD2 matches at 8 bases. There are 16 residues in the CDR3. The V segment lost 2 bases and the J segment 1 base; nucleotides outside the gene matches: 5. Germline-derived CDR1 and CDR2 are ENHRY and SYGVKD.

This clonotype has a count of ten or more. This chain links TRBV10-3 with TRBJ2-7; 7 bases map to TRBD2. J gave up 5 bases and V 9 bases, and 7 bases lay outside the gene matches. There are 12 residues in the CDR3. Germline V gene data show CDR1 as ENHRY and CDR2 as SYGVKD. DNA for the CDR3: TGTGCCATGGGGGGACTACTCCACGAGCAGTACTTC. Translation gives CAMGGLLHEQYF.

This clonotype was recorded at least ten times. The gene calls are TRBV5-1 and TRBJ1-4, with D perhaps TRBD1 (5 bases). The CDR3 is 16 amino acids. Germline loops: CDR1 SGHRS, CDR2 YFSETQ. V lost 0 bases and J 3 bases, leaving 12 bases between the germline ends. The CDR3 DNA reads TGCGCCAGCAGCTTGGGGCTCCGGGACGCTAATGAAAAACTGTTTTTT. The encoded protein is CASSLGLRDANEKLFF.

A few counts support this clonotype. The chain combines TRBV5-1 with TRBJ2-1; 9 bases are a match to TRBD2. The V segment lost 3 bases and the J segment 5 bases; nucleotides outside the gene matches: 9. This CDR3 is 16 amino acids long. Per germline, CDR1 SGHRS and CDR2 YFSETQ. As DNA, the CDR3 is TGCGCCAGCAGCTCTAGCGGGGCGGGCATCAACAATGAGCAGTTCTTC. It translates to CASSSSGAGINNEQFF.

This clonotype was recorded a few times. The chain couples TRBV2 to TRBJ2-3; D perhaps matches TRBD1 (6 bases). V dropped 7 bases and J dropped 1 base, with 6 bases sitting between them. Germline CDR1 and CDR2: SNHLY and FYNNEI. This CDR3 is 12 amino acids long. The CDR3, as DNA: TGTGCCAGCAACAGGGGCACAGATACGCAGTATTTT. It specifies CASNRGTDTQYF.

This clonotype was seen more than once but under ten times. This chain links TRBV6-4 with TRBJ2-5; 11 bases are a match to TRBD1. The V gene end was trimmed by 5 bases and the J gene end by 5 bases; junction bases not matched to a gene: 7. The V gene's germline CDR1 is MRHNA and CDR2 SNTAGT. There are 15 residues in the CDR3. The CDR3 loop reads CASSRTGGYGETQYF. As DNA, the CDR3 is TGTGCCAGCAGTAGGACAGGGGGCTACGGGGAGACCCAGTACTTC.

This clonotype was observed a handful of times. The chain uses TRBV7-4 and TRBJ2-7, with 9 nucleotides matching TRBD1. The CDR3 has 17 residues. V was pared by 5 bases and J by 3 bases, with 14 bases of the junction left unmatched. CDR1 and CDR2 (germline): SGHVT, SQSDAQ. The CDR3: CASSQRDRVCKSYEQYF. The CDR3 DNA reads as TGTGCCAGCAGCCAACGGGACAGGGTATGCAAAAGCTACGAGCAGTACTTC.

The table lists this clonotype with a few counts. This chain connects TRBV5-1 to TRBJ2-3, with 12 nucleotides matching TRBD1. Germline assignment: CDR1 SGHRS and CDR2 YFSETQ. V shed 4 bases and J 4 bases; nucleotides not matched to a gene: 4. The CDR3 extends over 15 amino acids. The CDR3 is CASSPGQGAADTQYF. CDR3 coding DNA: TGCGCCAGCAGCCCGGGACAGGGGGCCGCAGATACGCAGTATTTT.

This clonotype was recorded a few times. The rearrangement uses TRBV15 and TRBJ2-3; no reliable D call. Trimming left V 0 bases short and J 4 bases short, with 2 bases between. This CDR3 region has 12 residues. Germline lookup yields CDR1 LNHNV and CDR2 YYDKDF (reference sequence). CDR3 bases: TGTGCCACCAGCAGAGAAGCAGATACGCAGTATTTT. This encodes CATSREADTQYF.

This clonotype was counted a few times. The V call is TRBV6-6, the J call TRBJ1-5; possible D gene TRBD1, 6 bases. The length of the CDR3 is 14 residues. Trimming removed 6 bases from V and 0 bases from J, with 9 bases in between. Germline V gene data show CDR1 as MNHNY and CDR2 as SVGAGI (reference sequence). In DNA form, the CDR3 reads TGTGCCAGCAGACAGGGACTTAGCAATCAGCCCCAGCATTTT. This codes for CASRQGLSNQPQHF.

This clonotype was detected many times. The chain uses TRBV29-1 and TRBJ2-3; D might be TRBD2 (5 bases). Germline values: CDR1 SQVTM, CDR2 ANQGSEA. Trimming left V 2 bases short and J 0 bases short, with 21 bases between. This CDR3 region has 18 residues. The CDR3 here is CSVEKGGRSHTSTDTQYF. Written as DNA, the CDR3 is TGCAGCGTTGAAAAGGGCGGGCGGAGTCACACTAGCACAGATACGCAGTATTTT.

The chain uses TRBV7-9 and TRBJ1-2; no reliable D call. CDR1 and CDR2 (germline): SEHNR, FQNEAQ (reference sequence). V was shortened by 5 bases and J by 4 bases, with 17 bases between the two germline ends. The CDR3 has 15 amino acids. This CDR3 reads CASSRPSIAGYGYTF. The CDR3 nucleotides read TGTGCCAGCAGCCGCCCCTCCATAGCGGGCTATGGCTACACCTTC.

This clonotype was detected ten times or more. The V and J genes are TRBV7-9 and TRBJ2-1; no firm D call. V dropped 5 bases and J dropped 7 bases, with 15 bases sitting between them. The CDR3 has 14 amino acids. Looked up from germline, CDR1 is SEHNR and CDR2 is FQNEAQ (reference sequence). This CDR3 reads CASSQHRLGNEQFF. In DNA form, the CDR3 reads TGTGCCAGCAGCCAGCACCGCCTGGGTAATGAGCAGTTCTTC.

In its sample, this clonotype was seen a few times. The rearrangement links TRBV6-6 to TRBJ1-5; TRBD1 matches at 7 bases. The CDR3 consists of 14 residues. The germline gives CDR1 MNHNY, CDR2 SVGAGI (reference sequence). V lost 5 bases to trimming and J lost 11 bases; unmatched junction nucleotides: 12. CDR3 nucleotide sequence: TGTGCCAGCAGTACGGGACAGCCGTCAACAGCCCAGCATTTT. It encodes CASSTGQPSTAQHF.

The DNA for the CDR3 is TGTGCCAGCACCACCGGCGAAGAGACCCAGTACTTC. This codes for CASTTGEETQYF. The chain links TRBV7-9 to TRBJ2-5; D ambiguous. The CDR3 has 12 amino acids. The ends were cut back, 7 bases at V and 3 bases at J, with 9 bases in the middle. Germline CDR1 SEHNR, CDR2 FQNEAQ (reference sequence).

The table lists this clonotype with a few counts. The chain joins TRBV4-1 to TRBJ2-5; D is possibly TRBD2 (6 bases). In germline, CDR1 is MGHRA, CDR2 YSYEKL. The CDR3 sequence is 14 residues long. Trimming pared 4 bases from V and 0 bases from J, leaving 9 bases between. CDR3 residues: CASSRSGYQETQYF. The CDR3 bases are TGCGCCAGCAGCCGTAGCGGATACCAAGAGACCCAGTACTTC.

This clonotype has more than one count but fewer than ten. The chain uses TRBV5-1 and TRBJ2-2; D is unclear. The CDR3 spans 16 residues. Trimming shortened V by 7 bases and J by 6 bases, and 22 bases separated the two germline ends. Germline V gives CDR1 SGHRS, CDR2 YFSETQ. The CDR3 DNA reads TGCGCCAGCCAAAGGCAAAAGGGCCTTAGGGCCGGGGAGCTGTTTTTT. Translating it yields CASQRQKGLRAGELFF. Variable domain in full (rest from reference TRBV5-1 and TRBJ2-2): KAGVTQTPRYLIKTRGQQVTLSCSPISGHRSVSWYQQTPGQGLQFLFEYFSETQRNKGNFPGRFSGRQFSNSRSEMNVSTLELGDSALYLCASQRQKGLRAGELFFGEGSRLTVL.

This clonotype was picked up a small number of times. This sequence joins TRBV4-1 and TRBJ1-2, with a tentative D call TRBD1 (6 bases). V gave up 5 bases and J gave up 1 base, with 17 bases separating them. The CDR3 is made up of 16 amino acids. Germline values: CDR1 MGHRA, CDR2 YSYEKL. The CDR3 protein is CASSGGRARGNYGYTF. The DNA of the CDR3 is TGCGCCAGCAGCGGGGGCAGGGCGAGGGGTAACTATGGCTACACCTTC.

This clonotype was seen a handful of times. This chain joins TRBV11-2 and TRBJ2-7, with TRBD2 as a possible D gene (6 bases). The CDR3 consists of 14 residues. Germline V gene lookup returns CDR1 SGHAT and CDR2 FQNNGV. V gave up 5 bases and J gave up 2 bases, with 13 bases separating them. The CDR3 region has the DNA TGTGCCAGCAGCGACTTGCGGGGCCCCTACGAGCAGTACTTC. Protein product: CASSDLRGPYEQYF.

A word on this clonotype: One end of the junction is discordant with germline, which a read error may explain. V usage is TRBV7-7 and J usage is TRBJ2-1; no definite D call. The CDR3 extends over 15 amino acids. Germline V CDR1 and CDR2: SSHAT, FNYEAQ (reference sequence). The CDR3 loop reads CASSLSVRSYNEQFF. The CDR3 DNA reads TGTGCTAGCAGCTTAAGCGTACGCTCCTACAATGAGCAGTTCTTC.

The chain joins TRBV7-9 to TRBJ1-4, with D uncertain. The ends were cut back, 5 bases at V and 6 bases at J, with 13 bases in the middle. The germline CDR1 and CDR2 sequences are SEHNR and FQNEAQ (reference sequence). This CDR3 is 14 amino acids long. CDR3: CASSQREMDEKLFF. The CDR3 bases are TGTGCCAGCAGCCAACGAGAGATGGATGAAAAACTGTTTTTT.